Listed here are 18 T cell receptor beta chains from one sample, sequenced in a study of T cells in Graves' hyperthyroidism and ophthalmopathy. Researchers took RNA transcripts and amplified the TCR beta CDR3 regions from them. Primed by the HTBI set, a first-round RT-PCR was run on the TCR CDR3. TCRdb used MiXCR to reprocess the multiplex PCR reads, holding one entry per CDR3 protein. The sample consists of about 500,000 distinct CDR3 sequences, more than 15% of them appearing once. The sample comprised blood. Every receptor here comes from a woman in her twenties or thirties with Graves' ophthalmopathy.

The table lists this clonotype with many counts. This sequence joins TRBV5-1 and TRBJ1-1; 7 bases agree with TRBD1. V shed 4 bases, J shed 4 bases, and the junction held 10 bases outside the gene matches. The CDR3 consists of 15 residues. Germline V CDR1 and CDR2: SGHRS, YFSETQ. In DNA form, the CDR3 reads TGCGCCAGCAGCCCCGCGGGCAGGGGGACCACTGAAGCTTTCTTT. Its translation: CASSPAGRGTTEAFF.

This clonotype was counted between two and nine times. This sequence joins TRBV5-6 and TRBJ2-7; possibly TRBD1 for D (5 bases). There are 12 residues in the CDR3. The V end lost 4 bases, the J end lost 4 bases, and 9 bases lay between the germline ends. Per the germline V gene, CDR1 is SGHDT and CDR2 is YYEEEE. CDR3 sequence (DNA): TGTGCCAGCAGCGTGGACAAGTACGAGCAGTACTTC. Its protein is CASSVDKYEQYF.

This clonotype was detected only a few times. The chain links TRBV20-1 to TRBJ2-7, with 13 positions matching TRBD2. CDR3 length equals 16 residues. CDR1 DFQATT and CDR2 SNEGSKA come from the germline V gene (reference sequence). Trimming cost V 1 base and J 5 bases; bases outside gene matches: 8. The CDR3 spells CSARAPTSGRANEQYF. DNA of the CDR3: TGCAGTGCTAGAGCCCCTACTAGCGGGAGGGCCAACGAGCAGTACTTC.

In its sample, this clonotype was seen many times. The chain couples TRBV7-9 to TRBJ1-1, with D possibly being TRBD1 (6 bases). Germline V gene data show CDR1 as SEHNR and CDR2 as FQNEAQ (reference sequence). V lost 1 base to trimming and J lost 0 bases, with 9 bases between them. This CDR3 region has 15 residues. CDR3 region: CASSLVGTLNTEAFF. The CDR3 bases are TGTGCCAGCAGCTTAGTCGGGACACTGAACACTGAAGCTTTCTTT.

V and J are TRBV19 and TRBJ2-5; D is possibly TRBD1 (7 bases). This CDR3 has 15 residues. The germline V gene encodes CDR1 LNHDA and CDR2 SQIVND (reference sequence). Trimming removed 9 bases at V and 2 bases at J, with 19 bases between. The CDR3 here is CASRSRGRPQETQYF. The CDR3 DNA reads TGTGCCAGCCGTAGCAGGGGGAGGCCACAAGAGACCCAGTACTTC.

This clonotype showed up many times. The chain employs TRBV5-1 and TRBJ2-7; no firm D call. With 0 bases removed from V and 2 bases from J, the gap between germline ends came to 9 bases. From germline, CDR1 is SGHRS and CDR2 YFSETQ. CDR3 length equals 14 residues. DNA of the CDR3: TGCGCCAGCAGCTTGGATACCCCAACCTACGAGCAGTACTTC. It encodes CASSLDTPTYEQYF.

This sequence joins TRBV10-3 and TRBJ2-2; weak D call: TRBD2 (5 bases). V gave up 3 bases and J gave up 5 bases, with 13 bases separating them. This CDR3 is built from 15 residues. Germline assignment: CDR1 ENHRY and CDR2 SYGVKD. The CDR3 nucleotides are TGTGCCATCAGTGATTTGGGTCGGGGTACCGGGGAGCTGTTTTTT. Amino acids: CAISDLGRGTGELFF.

This clonotype appeared many times. The chain combines TRBV20-1 with TRBJ2-1, with TRBD1 matching over 8 bases. The CDR3 totals 16 residues. V lost 3 bases to trimming and J lost 0 bases; unmatched junction nucleotides: 7. CDR1 DFQATT and CDR2 SNEGSKA come from the germline V gene (reference sequence). CDR3 amino acids: CSASPRQGFSYNEQFF. CDR3 DNA sequence: TGCAGTGCTAGTCCACGACAGGGGTTCTCCTACAATGAGCAGTTCTTC.

This clonotype was picked up many times. The rearrangement links TRBV6-2 or TRBV6-3 to TRBJ2-7; no clear D. CDR3 length equals 14 residues. Germline V CDR1 and CDR2: MNHEY, SVGEGT. The V end lost 6 bases, the J end lost 4 bases, and 16 bases lay between the germline ends. The CDR3 DNA is TGTGCCAGCAGACAGAACTTCGGACCGTACGAGCAGTACTTC. Translation: CASRQNFGPYEQYF.

This clonotype was seen more than once but under ten times. The rearrangement uses TRBV30 and TRBJ2-7; D is unclear. V was cut by 3 bases and J by 4 bases, with 10 bases left in between. Per germline, CDR1 GTSNPN and CDR2 SVGIG (reference sequence). This CDR3 has 12 amino acids. Written as DNA, the CDR3 is TGTGCCTGGAGAATCTTCGGATACGAGCAGTACTTC. It is translated as CAWRIFGYEQYF.

This chain uses TRBV4-3 with TRBJ2-5; 7 bases are a match to TRBD2. Germline values: CDR1 LGHNA, CDR2 YSLEER. The CDR3 sequence is 17 residues long. The junction had 12 bases not matched to a gene; V was cut back by 0 bases and J by 5 bases. CDR3: CASSQERAGALAETQYF. The CDR3, as DNA: TGCGCCAGCAGCCAAGAAAGGGCGGGAGCCCTCGCGGAGACCCAGTACTTC.

This clonotype has just a few counts. The V call is TRBV20-1, the J call TRBJ2-5, with TRBD2 as a possible D gene (5 bases). Per germline, CDR1 DFQATT and CDR2 SNEGSKA (reference sequence). The CDR3 has 13 amino acids. Trimming pared 4 bases from V and 4 bases from J, leaving 13 bases between. The CDR3 sequence: CSAKGVLGETQYF. The CDR3, as DNA: TGCAGTGCTAAGGGAGTCCTGGGAGAGACCCAGTACTTC.

The chain carries TRBV6-2 or TRBV6-3 and TRBJ1-5; 11 bases fit TRBD1. The germline gives CDR1 MNHEY, CDR2 SVGEGT. With 2 bases clipped from V and 6 bases from J, the junction kept 3 bases outside the gene matches. CDR3 length: 15 amino acids. CDR3 in amino acids: CASSYGTGGRQPQHF. The DNA of the CDR3 is TGTGCCAGCAGTTACGGGACAGGGGGTCGTCAGCCCCAGCATTTT.

V is TRBV5-1 and J is TRBJ2-7; TRBD1 or TRBD2 may be the D gene (5 bases each). Germline-derived CDR1 and CDR2 are SGHRS and YFSETQ. The CDR3 runs 14 residues. The V gene lost 4 bases and the J gene lost 2 bases, with 13 bases spanning the gap. CDR3 nucleotides: TGCGCCAGCAGCCTCCGGGGCAGGGCCTACGAGCAGTACTTC. Translation gives CASSLRGRAYEQYF. Variable domain in full (rest from reference TRBV5-1 and TRBJ2-7): KAGVTQTPRYLIKTRGQQVTLSCSPISGHRSVSWYQQTPGQGLQFLFEYFSETQRNKGNFPGRFSGRQFSNSRSEMNVSTLELGDSALYLCASSLRGRAYEQYFGPGTRLTVT.

This clonotype was observed at least ten times. The chain employs TRBV28 and TRBJ2-1; possibly TRBD2 for D (6 bases). Trimming left V 4 bases short and J 3 bases short, with 10 bases between. Germline V gene lookup returns CDR1 MDHEN and CDR2 SYDVKM. The CDR3 is made up of 14 amino acids. The CDR3 spells CASSSASDYNEQFF. The CDR3 DNA reads TGTGCCAGCAGTTCTGCTAGCGACTACAATGAGCAGTTCTTC.

There are many counts of this clonotype. The chain combines TRBV30 with TRBJ2-3; D perhaps matches TRBD2 (5 bases). With 5 bases removed from V and 2 bases from J, the gap between germline ends came to 11 bases. Germline-derived CDR1 and CDR2 are GTSNPN and SVGIG (reference sequence). CDR3 length equals 13 residues. This CDR3 reads CAWSSSYTDTQYF. The CDR3 bases are TGTGCCTGGTCTAGCAGCTACACAGATACGCAGTATTTT.

At least ten counts were recorded for this clonotype. The rearrangement uses TRBV28 and TRBJ2-1; 7 bases line up with TRBD2. Germline V CDR1 and CDR2: MDHEN, SYDVKM. There are 16 residues in the CDR3. After removal of 5 bases from V and 2 bases from J, the junction contained 9 bases not matched to a gene. CDR3 nucleotide sequence: TGTGCCAGCAGTCCCCCACGGGGGGAGGCCTACAATGAGCAGTTCTTC. Translated: CASSPPRGEAYNEQFF.

The chain combines TRBV6-2 or TRBV6-3 with TRBJ2-2; TRBD2 is a possible D gene (5 bases). The germline gives CDR1 MNHEY, CDR2 SVGEGT. The CDR3 length is 12 residues. Trimming left V 8 bases short and J 6 bases short, with 10 bases between. CDR3 nucleotides: TGTGCCAGCGGGAGTGGGGCCGGGGAGCTGTTTTTT. Translating it yields CASGSGAGELFF.